This TCR beta chain was sequenced in a study of T cell responses to AZD1222 COVID-19 vaccine. Study-level points and caveats: Rises in breadth and depth of Spike-specific TCRs came after two AZD1222 doses. Mapped onto spike, vaccine-associated CD4 TCRs spanned it and were dominant at 160-218 and 743-854. Repertoire sampling occurred only after the peak T cell response.

TCRdb's table, derived via immunoSEQ multiplex PCR, lists solely in-frame clones and lacks some. The sample includes tens of thousands of clones, around four fifths of them seen just once. Details on this clone: The antigen remains unidentified.

The germline CDR1 and CDR2 sequences are MDHEN and SYDVKM. The CDR3 sequence is 16 residues long. Trimming stripped 7 bases from V and 6 bases from J, with 21 bases between. The sequences come from peripheral blood, collected on day 0 of MenACWY control vaccination. This sequence joins TRBV28 and TRBJ2-2; no firm D call. The TCR originated in an adult in good health. CDR3 DNA: TGTGCCAGCACCCTTCCCCGTGGGTCCTATCCCGGGGAGCTGTTTTTT. Protein product: CASTLPRGSYPGELFF.